This T cell receptor beta chain appears in the sequencing data of a study of T-cell reconstitution after alpha-beta-depleted transplantation in children. Preparing the TCRbeta library involved the use of unique molecular identifiers. TCRdb analysed the PCR reads with MiXCR anew, one entry per CDR3 protein. The sample carries approximately 300,000 distinct CDR3 sequences, approximately 10% recorded once. Findings of the study overall: Some patients' high day-60 TCRbeta diversity was traced to surviving recipient T cells and thymic progenitors.

In its sample, this clonotype was seen many times. Its target is not known. The sample consisted of peripheral blood, taken 180 days after TCRalphabeta/CD19-depleted stem cell transplant. This receptor was obtained from a male patient under 10 years old who had a stem cell transplant for chronic granulomatous disease, so the T cells may come from the graft donor.

The CDR3 loop is CASSLYWGVADTQYF. In DNA, the CDR3 is TGTGCCAGCAGCTTATACTGGGGTGTGGCAGATACGCAGTATTTT. The chain couples TRBV7-3 to TRBJ2-3; unclear D gene. The CDR3 spans 15 residues. Germline V lookup: CDR1 SGHTA, CDR2 FQGTGA. Trimming stripped 2 bases from V and 4 bases from J, with 13 bases between. Combining the CDR3 with reference TRBV7-3 and TRBJ2-3 gives the whole variable domain GAGVSQTPSNKVTEKGKYVELRCDPISGHTALYWYRQSLGQGPEFLIYFQGTGAADDSGLPNDRFFAVRPEGSVSTLKIQRTERGDSAVYLCASSLYWGVADTQYFGPGTRLTVL.